Each of the 29 T cell receptor beta chains below was sequenced from the same sample in a study of blood T cell repertoires in COVID-19. Clones were sequenced by immunoSEQ multiplex PCR, and TCRdb holds only the in-frame ones, with some missing. Of 200,000 to 250,000 clones listed, roughly four fifths are singletons. The sample was peripheral blood. The receptors shown here come from an elderly woman with COVID-19, enrolled during active disease.

The chain employs TRBV2 and TRBJ1-5; possibly TRBD1 for D (5 bases). Germline lookup yields CDR1 SNHLY and CDR2 FYNNEI. V was trimmed by 4 bases and J by 4 bases, leaving 11 bases between them. This CDR3 contains 14 residues. The CDR3 DNA sequence: TGTGCCAGCAGTGTCTTCGGGGGGAATCAGCCCCAGCATTTT. Amino acid sequence: CASSVFGGNQPQHF.

V and J are TRBV6-6 and TRBJ2-2; tentatively, D is TRBD2 (5 bases). The CDR3 covers 14 residues. V was trimmed by 2 bases and J by 4 bases, leaving 8 bases between them. Germline V gene lookup returns CDR1 MNHNY and CDR2 SVGAGI (reference sequence). Written as DNA, the CDR3 is TGTGCCAGCAGTTACAGGGAGCTCACCGGGGAGCTGTTTTTT. Amino acids: CASSYRELTGELFF.

The CDR3 spells CASSGDRGQTEAFF. Here the CDR3 DNA reads TGTGCCAGCAGTGGCGACAGGGGCCAGACTGAAGCTTTCTTT. V usage is TRBV2 and J usage is TRBJ1-1; 8 nucleotides align to TRBD1. The CDR3 length is 14 residues. Germline V gene lookup returns CDR1 SNHLY and CDR2 FYNNEI. V dropped 4 bases and J dropped 5; count of bases not matched to a gene: 6.

V and J are TRBV4-1 and TRBJ1-4; the D gene is possibly TRBD1 (6 bases). The CDR3 totals 15 residues. The V gene lost 4 bases and the J gene lost 4 bases, with 13 bases spanning the gap. Germline V lookup: CDR1 MGHRA, CDR2 YSYEKL. CDR3 protein: CASSRAGVFNEKLFF. CDR3 bases: TGCGCCAGCAGCCGAGCAGGGGTTTTTAATGAAAAACTGTTTTTT.

This clone was seen a handful of times. This specimen includes other DNA sequences encoding the same CDR3. V is TRBV7-9 and J is TRBJ2-7; 7 bases match TRBD2. CDR3 length equals 14 residues. CDR1 SEHNR and CDR2 FQNEAQ come from the germline V gene (reference sequence). V dropped 3 bases and J dropped 1; count of bases not matched to a gene: 3. CDR3 nucleotide sequence: TGTGCCAGCAGCTTCGGGGGGAGTTCCTACGAGCAGTACTTC. It is translated as CASSFGGSSYEQYF.

The chain couples TRBV30 to TRBJ2-5; 7 bases are shared with TRBD1. The ends lost 7 bases at V and 0 bases at J; junction bases unmatched: 8. The CDR3 is 14 amino acids. From germline, CDR1 is GTSNPN and CDR2 SVGIG (reference sequence). The CDR3 region is CAYRDSMYQETQYF. CDR3 DNA: TGTGCCTACCGGGACAGTATGTACCAAGAGACCCAGTACTTC.

This clone was picked up a small number of times. Germline is not matched at one junction end, which may reflect a read error. The chain combines TRBV6-1 with TRBJ1-6, with D tentatively TRBD1 (5 bases). The length of the CDR3 is 13 residues. Per germline, CDR1 MNHNS and CDR2 SASEGT. This chain's CDR3 is CASREVSWTSLHF. The CDR3 DNA reads TGTGCCAGCAGAGAAGTCTCTTGGACATCCCTCCACTTT.

This clone was observed once. V gene TRBV5-4 combines with J gene TRBJ1-1, with 9 positions matching TRBD1. Germline CDR1 reads SGHNT; CDR2 reads YYREEE (reference sequence). The CDR3 is 15 amino acids. Trimming at V came to 4 bases and at J to 1 base, leaving 5 bases not matched to a gene. CDR3 sequence: CASSPGQGRNTEAFF. The CDR3, as DNA: TGTGCCAGCAGCCCGGGACAGGGCAGGAACACTGAAGCTTTCTTT.

Only one count was recorded for this clone. The V call is TRBV6-6, the J call TRBJ1-2, with TRBD1 as a possible D gene (6 bases). Germline lookup yields CDR1 MNHNY and CDR2 SVGAGI (reference sequence). The CDR3 has 14 residues. Trimming took off 6 bases at V and 1 base at J, with 12 bases between the two ends. CDR3: CASRETGSNYGYTF. The CDR3 DNA reads as TGTGCCAGCAGGGAAACAGGGAGTAACTATGGCTACACCTTC.

V gene TRBV6-2 or TRBV6-3 combines with J gene TRBJ1-6, with 7 bases matching TRBD1. The ends lost 5 bases at V and 10 bases at J; junction bases unmatched: 11. From germline, CDR1 is MNHEY and CDR2 SVGEGT. CDR3 length: 15 residues. CDR3 sequence reads: CASSRTTGIGSPLHF. Here the CDR3 DNA reads TGTGCCAGCAGTCGAACGACAGGGATAGGGTCACCCCTCCACTTT.

This clone was observed a single time. The CDR3 DNA sequence: TGTGCCAGCAGTTTCCACACTAGCGTCTACAATGAGCAGTTCTTC. Protein sequence: CASSFHTSVYNEQFF. V usage is TRBV6-2 or TRBV6-3 and J usage is TRBJ2-1; 7 nucleotides match TRBD2. The CDR3 has 15 amino acids. Trimming removed 4 bases from V and 3 bases from J; junction bases left unmatched: 6. Germline values: CDR1 MNHEY, CDR2 SVGEGT.

This chain links TRBV24-1 with TRBJ2-3; TRBD2 matches 7 bases. The CDR3 has 17 residues. Trimming at V came to 0 bases and at J to 2 bases, leaving 7 bases not matched to a gene. Germline V gene sequence: CDR1 KGHDR, CDR2 SFDVKD. In DNA form, the CDR3 reads TGTGCCACCAGTGATTTGCGGAAAGCGGGGTCCACAGATACGCAGTATTTT. This codes for CATSDLRKAGSTDTQYF.

The DNA for the CDR3 is TGTGCCAGCAGCGCGGCCCAGAGGGAAAAACTGTTTTTT. This sequence encodes CASSAAQREKLFF. This chain links TRBV6-5 with TRBJ1-4, with no clear D. Germline CDR1 MNHEY, CDR2 SVGAGI. V was shortened by 6 bases and J by 8 bases, with 13 bases between the two germline ends. This CDR3 is built from 13 residues.

This clone was observed a single time. The V call is TRBV7-9, the J call TRBJ2-2, with 10 positions matching TRBD2. Unmatched junction bases numbered 9, after V lost 1 base and J lost 4 bases. CDR3 length: 18 residues. The germline V gene has CDR1 SEHNR and CDR2 FQNEAQ (reference sequence). This chain's CDR3 is CASSLVPVASGGTGELFF. DNA of the CDR3: TGTGCCAGCAGCTTAGTTCCCGTGGCTAGCGGGGGCACCGGGGAGCTGTTTTTT. The whole variable domain, filled in from reference TRBV7-9 and TRBJ2-2, reads DTGVSQNPRHKITKRGQNVTFRCDPISEHNRLYWYRQTLGQGPEFLTYFQNEAQLEKSRLLSDRFSAERPKGSFSTLEIQRTEQGDSAMYLCASSLVPVASGGTGELFFGEGSRLTVL.

The genes are TRBV5-5 and TRBJ2-3; D ambiguous. The CDR3 is 15 residues long. CDR1 and CDR2 from the germline V gene are SGHKS and YYEKEE (reference sequence). Trimming stripped 0 bases from V and 2 bases from J, with 10 bases between. The CDR3 coding sequence is TGTGCCAGCAGCTTGGACTGGGCAGTCACAGATACGCAGTATTTT. Encoded protein: CASSLDWAVTDTQYF. The variable domain in full, with the rest retrieved from reference TRBV5-5 and TRBJ2-3, is DAGVTQSPTHLIKTRGQQVTLRCSPISGHKSVSWYQQVLGQGPQFIFQYYEKEERGRGNFPDRFSARQFPNYSSELNVNALLLGDSALYLCASSLDWAVTDTQYFGPGTRLTVL.

This clone appeared a few times. Written as DNA, the CDR3 is TGTGCCAGCAGCGTAGCTCTAGCGGGGGGAGCTTCGGCAGATACGCAGTATTTT. Amino acids: CASSVALAGGASADTQYF. The V call is TRBV9, the J call TRBJ2-3, with 11 bases lining up with TRBD2. CDR3 length: 18 amino acids. The germline V gene has CDR1 SGDLS and CDR2 YYNGEE. V gave up 0 bases and J gave up 4 bases; unmatched junction bases: 10.

V and J are TRBV18 and TRBJ2-1; 8 bases align to TRBD2. Per the germline V gene, CDR1 is KGHSH and CDR2 is LQKENI. The CDR3 consists of 16 residues. The J segment lost 8 bases and the V segment lost 5 bases, leaving 14 bases of the junction unmatched. CDR3 nucleotide sequence: TGTGCCAGCTCAATAACCGGGACTAGTACGACAGATGAGCAGTTCTTC. Translated: CASSITGTSTTDEQFF. The full variable domain, completed using reference TRBV18 and TRBJ2-1, is NAGVMQNPRHLVRRRGQEARLRCSPMKGHSHVYWYRQLPEEGLKFMVYLQKENIIDESGMPKERFSAEFPKEGPSILRIQQVVRGDSAAYFCASSITGTSTTDEQFFGPGTRLTVL.

This sequence joins TRBV5-1 and TRBJ2-2; D is unclear. The length of the CDR3 is 15 residues. CDR1 is SGHRS and CDR2 is YFSETQ in the germline V gene. The germline V and J ends were trimmed by 0 bases and 4 bases, with 10 bases remaining between them. This CDR3 is CASSLAAESTGELFF. Here the CDR3 DNA reads TGCGCCAGCAGCTTGGCCGCGGAAAGCACCGGGGAGCTGTTTTTT. The full variable domain, completed using reference TRBV5-1 and TRBJ2-2, is KAGVTQTPRYLIKTRGQQVTLSCSPISGHRSVSWYQQTPGQGLQFLFEYFSETQRNKGNFPGRFSGRQFSNSRSEMNVSTLELGDSALYLCASSLAAESTGELFFGEGSRLTVL.

J is TRBJ2-1 and V is TRBV11-1; 9 nucleotides line up with TRBD2. Trimming removed 1 base from V and 10 bases from J; junction bases left unmatched: 8. This CDR3 comprises 15 residues. Germline CDR1 is SGHAT and CDR2 is FQDESV (reference sequence). As DNA, the CDR3 is TGTGCCAGCAGCTTAGGCGGGAGGGCCCTCAGGGAGCAGTTCTTC. Its protein is CASSLGGRALREQFF.

This clone appeared a single time. Other DNA sequences of this sample code for an identical CDR3. The J gene is TRBJ1-1, the V gene TRBV3-1 (or the pseudogene TRBV3-2); TRBD1 matches 10 bases. Germline CDR1 reads LGHDT; CDR2 reads YNNKEL (reference sequence). J lost 4 bases, V lost 1 base, and 0 bases had no gene match. This CDR3 contains 14 residues. DNA of the CDR3: TGTGCCAGCAGCCAAGGGACAGGGGGCACTGAAGCTTTCTTT. This encodes CASSQGTGGTEAFF.

The J gene is TRBJ2-2, the V gene TRBV3-1 (or the pseudogene TRBV3-2), with D unresolved. The CDR3 has 13 residues. Per the germline V gene, CDR1 is LGHDT and CDR2 is YNNKEL (reference sequence). V lost 8 bases, J lost 2 bases, and 9 bases lay in between. The DNA of the CDR3 is TGTGCCAGCTCGCAGGCCAACACCGGGGAGCTGTTTTTT. Its translation is CASSQANTGELFF.

V and J are TRBV27 and TRBJ2-2; 10 bases are shared with TRBD2. V lost 7 bases, J lost 2 bases, and 10 bases stayed unmatched. CDR3 length: 17 residues. Germline loops: CDR1 MNHEY, CDR2 SMNVEV (reference sequence). CDR3 bases: TGTGCCAGCACCAGACGCCCTAGCGGGAGTAACACCGGGGAGCTGTTTTTT. The encoded protein is CASTRRPSGSNTGELFF.

This clone was detected once. This sample includes further DNA sequences coding for the same CDR3. CDR3 DNA: TGTGCCAGCAGCTTACGAGACACTGAAGCTTTCTTT. Its protein is CASSLRDTEAFF. The chain has TRBV7-9 and TRBJ1-1, with D unresolved. Trimming removed 2 bases at V and 3 bases at J, with 4 bases between. Germline values: CDR1 SEHNR, CDR2 FQNEAQ (reference sequence). The CDR3 extends over 12 amino acids.

This sequence joins TRBV30 and TRBJ1-5; no definite D call. V was shortened by 1 base and J by 2 bases, with 9 bases between the two germline ends. The CDR3 is 14 residues long. Germline V gives CDR1 GTSNPN, CDR2 SVGIG (reference sequence). CDR3 DNA sequence: TGTGCCTGGAGTGCGCGGGCGGGCAATCAGCCCCAGCATTTT. Translation: CAWSARAGNQPQHF. The full variable domain, with the rest looked up from reference TRBV30 and TRBJ1-5, is SQTIHQWPATLVQPVGSPLSLECTVEGTSNPNLYWYRQAAGRGLQLLFYSVGIGQISSEVPQNLSASRPQDRQFILSSKKLLLSDSGFYLCAWSARAGNQPQHFGDGTRLSIL.

This clone was observed once. This sequence joins TRBV2 and TRBJ1-2; 7 bases line up with TRBD1. V was pared by 6 bases and J by 8 bases, with 15 bases of the junction left unmatched. Per the germline V gene, CDR1 is SNHLY and CDR2 is FYNNEI. The CDR3 is 15 amino acids. CDR3 sequence reads: CASSLLQGFSGGYTF. The CDR3 nucleotides read TGTGCCAGCAGCCTTTTACAGGGGTTTTCAGGAGGCTACACCTTC. Full variable domain (remainder filled in from reference TRBV2 and TRBJ1-2): EPEVTQTPSHQVTQMGQEVILRCVPISNHLYFYWYRQILGQKVEFLVSFYNNEISEKSEIFDDQFSVERPDGSNFTLKIRSTKLEDSAMYFCASSLLQGFSGGYTFGSGTRLTVV.

This clone showed up just a few times. The rearrangement links TRBV19 to TRBJ1-4; 7 bases fit TRBD1. Germline lookup yields CDR1 LNHDA and CDR2 SQIVND (reference sequence). V shed 8 bases, J shed 3 bases, and the junction held 6 bases outside the gene matches. The length of the CDR3 is 14 residues. This chain's CDR3 is CASALGTANEKLFF. The CDR3 coding sequence is TGTGCCAGTGCCCTTGGGACAGCTAATGAAAAACTGTTTTTT.

This sequence joins TRBV5-8 and TRBJ2-3; D may be TRBD2 (6 bases). V gave up 2 bases and J gave up 4 bases, with 14 bases separating them. Germline loops: CDR1 SGHTS, CDR2 YDEGEE. This CDR3 has 15 residues. CDR3 in DNA: TGTGCCAGCAGCTTAGGTCTAGCGCCGCCAGATACGCAGTATTTT. Amino acids: CASSLGLAPPDTQYF.

This sequence joins TRBV5-6 and TRBJ1-2; D is unresolved. The length of the CDR3 is 15 residues. Germline CDR1 SGHDT, CDR2 YYEEEE. V was shortened by 4 bases and J by 3 bases, with 16 bases between the two germline ends. As DNA, the CDR3 is TGTGCCAGCAGCATGGGGTCCGAGGCCCACTATGGCTACACCTTC. As protein: CASSMGSEAHYGYTF.

The V gene is TRBV6-5, the J gene TRBJ1-3; 7 bases align to TRBD1. Germline V lookup: CDR1 MNHEY, CDR2 SVGAGI. The J segment lost 3 bases and the V segment lost 6 bases, leaving 5 bases of the junction unmatched. The CDR3 runs 14 residues. The CDR3 DNA reads TGTGCCAGCAGGGTGACAGGGTATGGAAACACCATATATTTT. Translated, it gives CASRVTGYGNTIYF.